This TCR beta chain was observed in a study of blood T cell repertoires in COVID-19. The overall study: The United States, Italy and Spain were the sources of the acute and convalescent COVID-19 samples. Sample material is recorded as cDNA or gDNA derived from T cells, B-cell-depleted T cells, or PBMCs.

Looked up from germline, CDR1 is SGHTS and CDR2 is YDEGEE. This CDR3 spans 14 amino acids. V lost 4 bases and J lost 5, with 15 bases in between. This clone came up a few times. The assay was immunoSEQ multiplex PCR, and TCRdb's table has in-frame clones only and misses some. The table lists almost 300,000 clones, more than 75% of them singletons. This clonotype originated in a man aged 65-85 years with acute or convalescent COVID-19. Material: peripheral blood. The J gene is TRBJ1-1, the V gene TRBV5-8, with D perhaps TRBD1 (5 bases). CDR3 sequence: CASSATGMRTEAFF. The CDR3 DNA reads TGTGCCAGCAGCGCAACAGGTATGAGGACTGAAGCTTTCTTT. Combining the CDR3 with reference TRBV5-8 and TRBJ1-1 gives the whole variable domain EAGVTQSPTHLIKTRGQQATLRCSPISGHTSVYWYQQALGLGLQFLLWYDEGEERNRGNFPPRFSGRQFPNYSSELNVNALELEDSALYLCASSATGMRTEAFFGQGTRLTVV.